The 13 T cell receptor beta chains below were found in one sample sequenced in a study of Ad26.COV2.S vaccination and SARS-CoV-2 variants. Profiling relied on immunoSEQ multiplex PCR, and the TCRdb table lists in-frame clones only, not all of them. The sample shows a few hundred thousand clones, around 87% of them seen only once. Specified treatment: over 15 received Ad26.COV2.S at low or high dose, single or two shots; roughly 5 received placebo; per-sample allocation not given. Vaccine and placebo recipients were sampled on day 63 after the first injection. Material: peripheral blood, obtained in a trial of Ad26.COV2.S vaccine versus placebo. These receptors were taken from a person between 18 and 60 years old who received the Ad26.COV2.S COVID-19 vaccine or a placebo.

The chain couples TRBV5-6 to TRBJ1-4, with D possibly being TRBD1 (5 bases). Deletions cut 3 bases from V and 2 bases from J, with 14 bases between. The CDR3 covers 16 residues. CDR1 is SGHDT, CDR2 YYEEEE, per germline. CDR3 loop: CASSSGVMATNEKLFF. In DNA form, the CDR3 reads TGTGCCAGCAGCTCGGGGGTCATGGCGACTAATGAAAAACTGTTTTTT.

The chain employs TRBV2 and TRBJ1-1; D call uncertain. Germline-derived CDR1 and CDR2 are SNHLY and FYNNEI. This CDR3 has 14 residues. The V end was cut by 4 bases, the J end by 1 base, with 10 bases between. CDR3 in amino acids: CASSGVGGNTEAFF. CDR3 sequence (DNA): TGTGCCAGCAGTGGGGTCGGTGGGAACACTGAAGCTTTCTTT.

In this sample, this clone turned up once. The chain couples TRBV5-1 to TRBJ1-4; D might be TRBD1 (5 bases). Germline V CDR1 and CDR2: SGHRS, YFSETQ. V lost 4 bases and J lost 10, with 14 bases in between. The CDR3 is 13 residues long. For the CDR3, the DNA is TGCGCCAGCAGCGGGGCCGACAGACGAAAACTGTTTTTT. Translating gives CASSGADRRKLFF.

The chain has TRBV6-5 and TRBJ1-1, with 7 bases matching TRBD1. Germline assignment: CDR1 MNHEY and CDR2 SVGAGI. Trimming at V came to 0 bases and at J to 4 bases, leaving 8 bases not matched to a gene. This CDR3 region has 16 residues. CDR3 nucleotides: TGTGCCAGCAGTTACTCCCCGACAGGGTCGTTCACTGAAGCTTTCTTT. This codes for CASSYSPTGSFTEAFF.

The rearrangement joins TRBV19 to TRBJ1-1; no clear D. V lost 1 base and J lost 0, with 6 bases in between. Germline lookup yields CDR1 LNHDA and CDR2 SQIVND (reference sequence). The CDR3 sequence is 14 residues long. The CDR3 DNA follows: TGTGCCAGTAGTATAGGCCGACTGAACACTGAAGCTTTCTTT. It codes for CASSIGRLNTEAFF. Supplemented by reference TRBV19 and TRBJ1-1, the full variable domain reads DGGITQSPKYLFRKEGQNVTLSCEQNLNHDAMYWYRQDPGQGLRLIYYSQIVNDFQKGDIAEGYSVSREKKESFPLTVTSAQKNPTAFYLCASSIGRLNTEAFFGQGTRLTVV.

This clone showed up just a few times. The J gene is TRBJ1-5, the V gene TRBV7-8; D perhaps matches TRBD1 (6 bases). V was clipped by 5 bases and J by 8 bases, with 25 bases between them. In germline, CDR1 is SGHVS, CDR2 FQNEAQ. The length of the CDR3 is 17 residues. The CDR3 nucleotides are TGTGCCAGCAGCCGTACCACCGGGACATCCCCCGGCGAGCCCCAGCATTTT. Its translation: CASSRTTGTSPGEPQHF. Full variable domain (missing parts from reference TRBV7-8 and TRBJ1-5): GAGVSQSPRYKVAKRGQDVALRCDPISGHVSLFWYQQALGQGPEFLTYFQNEAQLDKSGLPSDRFFAERPEGSVSTLKIQRTQQEDSAVYLCASSRTTGTSPGEPQHFGDGTRLSIL.

The chain employs TRBV7-9 and TRBJ2-7; D uncertain. Germline assignment: CDR1 SEHNR and CDR2 FQNEAQ (reference sequence). Trimming removed 2 bases at V and 2 bases at J, with 10 bases between. CDR3 length equals 14 residues. CDR3 sequence: CASSLMGSTYEQYF. In nucleotides, the CDR3 is TGTGCCAGCAGCTTAATGGGTAGTACCTACGAGCAGTACTTC.

This clone came up once. This chain joins TRBV6-5 and TRBJ1-3; possible D gene TRBD1, 5 bases. The CDR3 contains 13 residues. Germline CDR1 is MNHEY and CDR2 is SVGAGI. V was pared by 6 bases and J by 7 bases, with 13 bases between. This CDR3 reads CASSRPGRNTIYF. CDR3 DNA: TGTGCCAGCAGCCGGCCGGGACGGAACACCATATATTTT.

This chain joins TRBV27 and TRBJ2-7; no clear D gene. Germline V gene sequence: CDR1 MNHEY, CDR2 SMNVEV (reference sequence). The CDR3 totals 13 residues. V lost 6 bases and J lost 4, with 13 bases in between. DNA for the CDR3: TGTGCCAGCAGCCTCACAGACGATTACGAGCAGTACTTC. Translated, it gives CASSLTDDYEQYF.

This chain uses TRBV10-3 with TRBJ2-5, with D tentatively TRBD1 (6 bases). Deletions cut 2 bases from V and 5 bases from J, with 9 bases between. Germline V gene lookup returns CDR1 ENHRY and CDR2 SYGVKD. The CDR3 is 13 amino acids. The DNA of the CDR3 is TGTGCCATCAGTGAGGCACAGGGCGAGACCCAGTACTTC. It codes for CAISEAQGETQYF.

The V and J genes are TRBV4-3 and TRBJ2-3; D gene ambiguous. Looked up from germline, CDR1 is LGHNA and CDR2 is YSLEER. The V end lost 0 bases, the J end lost 1 base, and 11 bases lay between the germline ends. The CDR3 spans 16 residues. The chain's CDR3 is CASSQDPRQGTDTQYF. Written as DNA, the CDR3 is TGCGCCAGCAGCCAAGATCCGAGACAAGGCACAGATACGCAGTATTTT.

V and J are TRBV6-2 or TRBV6-3 and TRBJ1-1, with D perhaps matching TRBD1 (5 bases). V was shortened by 5 bases and J by 7 bases, with 17 bases between the two germline ends. Germline lookup yields CDR1 MNHEY and CDR2 SVGEGT. The CDR3 has 14 residues. CDR3 bases: TGTGCCAGCAGTCTCTACAGGTGGTCGGATGAAGCTTTCTTT. Its protein product is CASSLYRWSDEAFF.

This clone has just one count. This chain joins TRBV7-9 and TRBJ1-4; the match to TRBD1 covers 7 bases. Germline V gene lookup returns CDR1 SEHNR and CDR2 FQNEAQ (reference sequence). This CDR3 spans 19 amino acids. V lost 0 bases, J lost 5 bases, and 15 bases stayed unmatched. CDR3: CASSLARGGELGWNEKLFF. The CDR3, as DNA: TGTGCCAGCAGCTTAGCGCGAGGGGGCGAATTGGGTTGGAATGAAAAACTGTTTTTT.